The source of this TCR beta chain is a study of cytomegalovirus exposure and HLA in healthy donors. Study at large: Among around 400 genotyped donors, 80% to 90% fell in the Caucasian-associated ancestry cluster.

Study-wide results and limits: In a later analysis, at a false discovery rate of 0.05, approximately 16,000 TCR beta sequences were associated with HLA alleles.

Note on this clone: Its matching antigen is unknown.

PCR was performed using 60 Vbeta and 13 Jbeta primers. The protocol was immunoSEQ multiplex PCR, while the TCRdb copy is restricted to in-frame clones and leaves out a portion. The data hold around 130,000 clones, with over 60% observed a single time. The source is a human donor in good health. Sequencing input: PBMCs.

The DNA for the CDR3 is TGTGCCAGCAGCCCAGGACAGTTACTCCTTAGCAATCAGCCCCAGCATTTT. This translates into CASSPGQLLLSNQPQHF. This rearrangement joins TRBV7-8 to TRBJ1-5, with a tentative D call TRBD1 (6 bases). The CDR3 extends over 17 amino acids. V was trimmed by 5 bases and J by 0 bases, leaving 17 bases between them. Germline V lookup: CDR1 SGHVS, CDR2 FQNEAQ.